The source of this T cell receptor beta chain is a study of blood T cell repertoires in COVID-19. The CDR3 spans 15 residues. V was shortened by 4 bases and J by 0 bases, with 13 bases between the two germline ends. Germline values: CDR1 SGHRS, CDR2 YFSETQ. In the authors' methods: Cell counts per sample came from amplifying reference gene primers. The protocol was immunoSEQ multiplex PCR, while the TCRdb copy is restricted to in-frame clones and leaves out a portion. The DNA was the basis for D and trimming; V, J and clone size are from that table. The sample carries roughly 280,000 clones, roughly nine tenths recorded once.

Specimen: peripheral blood. V is TRBV5-1 and J is TRBJ1-1; maybe TRBD1 (6 bases). The TCR was taken from a man aged 45-65 years with acute or convalescent COVID-19. The CDR3 spells CASSSLGQLNTEAFF. CDR3 nucleotides: TGCGCCAGCAGCAGCTTGGGACAACTGAACACTGAAGCTTTCTTT.